This entry concerns a single T cell receptor (beta chain). The CDR3 loop spans 16 amino acids. Germline V gives CDR1 SNHLY, CDR2 FYNNEI. The germline V and J ends were trimmed by 0 bases and 6 bases, with 16 bases remaining between them. It was with 60 Vbeta and 13 Jbeta primers that the PCR ran. This table comes from immunoSEQ multiplex PCR, and its TCRdb copy is limited to in-frame clones, with some not included. This table holds under 200,000 clones, 75% to 90% found once. These data belong to a study of cytomegalovirus exposure and HLA in healthy donors. Sequenced: PBMCs. The sequence was collected from a woman in her late teens or twenties in good health and CMV-seronegative. V is TRBV2 and J is TRBJ2-3; possibly TRBD2 for D (6 bases). This CDR3 is CASSEATSTSPDTQYF. The CDR3 bases are TGTGCCAGCAGTGAAGCAACTAGCACCTCTCCCGATACGCAGTATTTT.